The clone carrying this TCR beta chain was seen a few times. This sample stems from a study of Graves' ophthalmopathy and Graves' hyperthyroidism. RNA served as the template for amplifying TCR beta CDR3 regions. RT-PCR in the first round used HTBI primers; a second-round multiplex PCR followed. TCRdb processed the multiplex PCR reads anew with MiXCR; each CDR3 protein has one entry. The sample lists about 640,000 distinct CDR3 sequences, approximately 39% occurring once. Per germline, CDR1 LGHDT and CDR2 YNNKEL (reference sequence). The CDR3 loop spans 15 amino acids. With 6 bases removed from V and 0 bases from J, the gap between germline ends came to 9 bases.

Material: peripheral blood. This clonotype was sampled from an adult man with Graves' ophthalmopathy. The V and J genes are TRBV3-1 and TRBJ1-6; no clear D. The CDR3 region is CASSPLSSYNSPLHF. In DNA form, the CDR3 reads TGTGCCAGCAGTCCACTGAGCTCCTATAATTCACCCCTCCACTTT.